This TCR beta chain appears in the sequencing data of a study of PD-1 blockade in classical Hodgkin lymphoma. Study-wide results and limits: Baseline TCR diversity was reportedly lower in newly diagnosed patients than in healthy donors. It was reported as lower still in relapsed/refractory patients. What drove the repertoire differences, possibly disease activity or prior therapy, has not been defined.

In its sample, this clone was seen a few times. Its specificity is not known. All trial patients relapsed after autologous stem cell transplantation. Patients' outcomes at their best amounted to complete response, partial response or progressive disease. Germline CDR1 KGHSH, CDR2 LQKENI. CDR3 length: 16 amino acids. Trimming pared 5 bases from V and 0 bases from J, leaving 13 bases between. Sequencing used immunoSEQ multiplex PCR; TCRdb keeps in-frame clones, though not all of them. The table lists about 26,000 clones, over 60% of them singletons, with 12% in the top ten. The sample in question was peripheral blood mononuclear cells (PBMCs), obtained before the second cycle of nivolumab. The sequence was collected from a human donor with classical Hodgkin lymphoma. The chain couples TRBV18 to TRBJ1-4; D is perhaps TRBD1 (5 bases). This CDR3 is CASSTGTATTNEKLFF. CDR3 coding DNA: TGTGCCAGCTCAACGGGGACCGCGACAACTAATGAAAAACTGTTTTTT.